This TCR beta chain emerged from a study of blood T cell repertoires in COVID-19. Original processing methods: It was from reference gene primer amplification that nucleated cell counts were estimated. Repertoires were generated with immunoSEQ multiplex PCR, while TCRdb's copy carries only in-frame clones and drops some. V, J and clone size were drawn from that table, and D and trimming were deduced from the DNA. This table has a few hundred thousand clones, approximately 90% appearing once. The V and J ends lost 8 bases and 5 bases respectively, with 12 bases between them. There are 13 residues in the CDR3. Germline V CDR1 and CDR2: LNHDA, SQIVND (reference sequence).

The sequence derives from a woman in her twenties or thirties with active or convalescent COVID-19. The genes are TRBV19 and TRBJ1-4, with a possible D match to TRBD1 (6 bases). What was sequenced was peripheral blood. The CDR3 nucleotides are TGTGCCAGTTCCGGCAGGGGAAATGAAAAACTGTTTTTT. Translated, it gives CASSGRGNEKLFF.